A selection of T cell receptor beta chains follows, all from one sample in a study of control samples from healthy donors and cancer patients. Assay used: immunoSEQ multiplex PCR; TCRdb lists only in-frame clones, some missing. The table records tens of thousands of clones, around nine tenths of them present only once. The sample consisted of PBMCs. The receptors were sampled from a man aged 35 to 55 with colorectal cancer. The CDR3 runs from the conserved cysteine through the conserved F or W. D genes are given only for firm matches. For some rows the clone size is stated as once, few or many, or as a class when expanded; others skip it.

>NA|TRBV24-1|TRBJ2-1|TRBD2
CATGGGPGAEQFF
TGTGCCACCGGGGGAGGGCCCGGGGCCGAGCAGTTCTTC
>NA|TRBV7-9|TRBJ2-7|NA
CASSSLSYEQYF
TGTGCCAGCAGCTCCCTCTCCTACGAGCAGTACTTC
>NA|TRBV1|TRBJ2-1|NA
CTSSVLSGREYPKINEQFF
TGCACCAGCAGCGTCCTTAGCGGGAGGGAGTACCCCAAGATCAATGAGCAGTTCTTC
>NA|TRBV29-1|TRBJ2-7|TRBD1
CSVEMGTGLYEQYF
TGCAGCGTTGAAATGGGGACAGGGCTCTACGAGCAGTACTTC
>NA|TRBV7-9|TRBJ1-4|NA
CASSTDRYNEKLFF
TGTGCCAGCAGCACGGACCGATATAATGAAAAACTGTTTTTT
>NA|TRBV11-2|TRBJ2-7|TRBD1
CASSTGQHAYEQYF
TGTGCCAGCAGCACGGGACAGCATGCCTACGAGCAGTACTTC
>NA|TRBV2|TRBJ1-6|NA
CASSEAVNSPLHF
TGTGCCAGCAGTGAAGCTGTTAATTCACCCCTCCACTTT
>once|TRBV18|TRBJ2-7|TRBD2
CASSHTSGGSYEQYF
TGTGCCAGCTCGCATACTAGCGGGGGTTCCTACGAGCAGTACTTC
>NA|TRBV7-8|TRBJ1-5|NA
CASKIGWRSNQPQHF
TGTGCCAGCAAGATTGGTTGGAGGAGCAATCAGCCCCAGCATTTT
>NA|TRBV14|TRBJ2-6|NA
CASSPVLGANVLTF
TGTGCCAGCAGCCCGGTGCTAGGGGCCAACGTCCTGACTTTC
>NA|TRBV6-5|TRBJ2-1|NA
CASGRYYNEQFF
TGTGCCAGCGGCAGATACTACAATGAGCAGTTCTTC
>NA|TRBV11-3|TRBJ2-1|NA
CASSLELTSSYNEQFF
TGTGCCAGCAGCTTAGAATTAACTAGCTCCTACAATGAGCAGTTCTTC
>NA|TRBV13|TRBJ2-1|TRBD1
CASSQRQGSLWHEQFF
TGTGCCAGCAGCCAACGACAGGGAAGCCTTTGGCATGAGCAGTTCTTC
>NA|TRBV13|TRBJ2-1|NA
CASSLYSMGEQFF
TGTGCCAGCAGCTTATATAGTATGGGTGAGCAGTTCTTC
>NA|TRBV5-1|TRBJ2-5|TRBD1
CASSQNVGGETQYF
TGCGCCAGCAGCCAAAACGTAGGGGGCGAGACCCAGTACTTC
>NA|TRBV9|TRBJ1-6|NA
CASSPYRESSPLHF
TGTGCCAGCAGCCCTTACAGGGAAAGCTCACCCCTCCACTTT
>NA|TRBV6-5|TRBJ2-7|NA
CASSSLEYYEQYF
TGTGCCAGCAGTTCCCTCGAGTACTACGAGCAGTACTTC
>NA|TRBV30|TRBJ1-1|TRBD1
CAWSRGQLNTEAFF
TGTGCCTGGAGTCGGGGACAGCTGAACACTGAAGCTTTCTTT
>NA|TRBV14|TRBJ2-6|NA
CASSQVSPSGANVLTF
TGTGCCAGCAGCCAAGTTTCTCCCTCTGGGGCCAACGTCCTGACTTTC
>NA|TRBV5-1|TRBJ2-1|TRBD2
CASSPGTSGRVHEQFF
TGCGCCAGCAGCCCAGGGACTAGCGGGAGGGTGCATGAGCAGTTCTTC
>NA|TRBV29-1|TRBJ1-1|NA
CSAFYPERSEAFF
TGCAGCGCCTTCTACCCGGAAAGGTCTGAAGCTTTCTTT
>NA|TRBV27|TRBJ1-6|NA
CASSSPSTGGVNSPLHF
TGTGCCAGCAGTTCCCCCTCGACAGGTGGAGTTAATTCACCCCTCCACTTT
>NA|TRBV2|TRBJ2-3|TRBD2
CASNGGRGRDTQYF
TGTGCCAGCAACGGAGGCCGCGGGAGAGATACGCAGTATTTT
>few|TRBV19|TRBJ1-2|TRBD1
CASKSGQDFYGYTF
TGTGCCAGTAAATCGGGACAGGATTTCTATGGCTACACCTTC
>NA|TRBV6-2/TRBV6-3|TRBJ2-1|NA
CASSWEGRTEQFF
TGTGCCAGCAGCTGGGAAGGAAGGACAGAGCAGTTCTTC
>NA|TRBV29-1|TRBJ2-1|TRBD2
CSVEGLAGGSYNEQFF
TGCAGCGTTGAAGGCCTAGCGGGAGGTTCCTACAATGAGCAGTTCTTC
>NA|TRBV7-9|TRBJ2-2|NA
CASSLGRAGELFF
TGTGCCAGCAGCTTAGGCAGGGCCGGGGAGCTGTTTTTT
>NA|TRBV12-5|TRBJ1-4|NA
CASGPQGNEKLFF
TGTGCTAGTGGCCCCCAGGGGAATGAAAAACTGTTTTTT
>NA|TRBV7-9|TRBJ2-7|TRBD2
CASSLAGPGGYEQYF
TGTGCCAGCAGCTTAGCGGGTCCGGGGGGTTACGAGCAGTACTTC
>NA|TRBV29-1|TRBJ2-5|TRBD2
CSVGPSGSVFRETQYF
TGCAGCGTTGGTCCTAGCGGGAGTGTGTTTCGAGAGACCCAGTACTTC
>once|TRBV4-3|TRBJ2-6|NA
CASSQEWAGPSGANVLTF
TGCGCCAGCAGCCAAGAATGGGCCGGTCCTTCTGGGGCCAACGTCCTGACTTTC
>once|TRBV12-5|TRBJ2-1|NA
CASGLTGEPYNEQFF
TGTGCTAGTGGCCTCACGGGGGAGCCATACAATGAGCAGTTCTTC
>NA|TRBV19|TRBJ1-5|NA
CASSMGGKGNQPQHF
TGTGCCAGTAGTATGGGGGGGAAGGGCAATCAGCCCCAGCATTTT
>NA|TRBV28|TRBJ2-3|NA
CASSSGQNTDTQYF
TGTGCCAGCAGTTCCGGACAAAACACAGATACGCAGTATTTT
>NA|TRBV28|TRBJ2-1|TRBD2
CASSLVVQAGVNEQFF
TGTGCCAGCAGTTTAGTGGTTCAAGCGGGAGTGAATGAGCAGTTCTTC
>NA|TRBV9|TRBJ2-7|TRBD2
CASSVGRSGALYEQYF
TGTGCCAGCAGCGTAGGCCGGAGCGGGGCCCTCTACGAGCAGTACTTC
>NA|TRBV2|TRBJ1-6|NA
CVSSGDISSPLHF
TGTGTCAGCAGTGGAGACATCTCTTCACCCCTCCACTTT
>NA|TRBV12-3/TRBV12-4|TRBJ2-3|NA
CASSLSADTQYF
TGTGCCAGCAGTTTATCAGCAGATACGCAGTATTTT
>NA|TRBV7-6|TRBJ2-7|TRBD2
CASSPGLAGPYEQYF
TGTGCCAGCAGCCCGGGACTAGCGGGCCCCTACGAGCAGTACTTC
>NA|TRBV30|TRBJ2-2|TRBD1
CAWSTPDRETGELFF
TGTGCCTGGAGTACTCCCGACAGGGAAACCGGGGAGCTGTTTTTT
>once|TRBV3-1/TRBV3-2|TRBJ2-5|NA
CASSQRRRGQETQYF
TGTGCCAGCAGCCAAAGGAGGAGGGGGCAAGAGACCCAGTACTTC
>NA|TRBV19|TRBJ1-2|TRBD1
CASSPGTGYGYTF
TGTGCCAGTAGTCCGGGGACAGGATATGGCTACACCTTC
>NA|TRBV5-1|TRBJ2-7|TRBD2
CASSLHYVAGGEQYF
TGCGCCAGCAGCTTGCATTACGTCGCGGGGGGCGAGCAGTACTTC
>NA|TRBV5-6|TRBJ2-7|NA
CASSLFVNGLRDEQYF
TGTGCCAGCAGCTTGTTCGTCAACGGGCTCCGGGACGAGCAGTACTTC
>NA|TRBV20-1|TRBJ1-4|NA
CSAIGEKLFF
TGCAGTGCTATAGGGGAAAAACTGTTTTTT
>few|TRBV19|TRBJ2-7|TRBD1
CASSPHRGPRDEQYF
TGTGCCAGTAGTCCTCACAGGGGGCCGAGGGACGAGCAGTACTTC
>NA|TRBV15|TRBJ1-2|NA
CATSRDLYVGGYTF
TGTGCCACCAGCAGAGATTTATACGTTGGTGGCTACACCTTC
>NA|TRBV7-9|TRBJ2-3|TRBD1
CASSLLRQGSTDTQYF
TGTGCCAGCAGCTTACTCCGACAGGGTAGCACAGATACGCAGTATTTT